The source of this TCR beta chain is a study of cytomegalovirus exposure and HLA in healthy donors. Study context: The approximately 120 validation repertoires used the same platform as the roughly 670 first-cohort repertoires, a later analysis reported.

About this clone: What it binds is unknown.

Method: immunoSEQ multiplex PCR; TCRdb's copy keeps in-frame clones and lacks some. The sample contains about 120,000 clones, approximately 88% of which appear only once. The CDR3 has 14 amino acids. Germline assignment: CDR1 LNHDA and CDR2 SQIVND (reference sequence). Trimming removed 3 bases from V and 5 bases from J; junction bases left unmatched: 6. Study results and caveats: Across donors, most TCRs were seen rarely, yet some public ones were widespread. Some TCR beta chains (roughly 160 of them) were listed as cytomegalovirus-associated.

Sequencing was carried out using PBMCs. This chain joins TRBV19 and TRBJ2-7; 8 bases are a match to TRBD2. The receptor was derived from a young woman in good health and CMV-seronegative. The chain's CDR3 is CASSITGGPNEQYF. The CDR3 DNA follows: TGTGCCAGTAGTATTACGGGAGGGCCTAACGAGCAGTACTTC.